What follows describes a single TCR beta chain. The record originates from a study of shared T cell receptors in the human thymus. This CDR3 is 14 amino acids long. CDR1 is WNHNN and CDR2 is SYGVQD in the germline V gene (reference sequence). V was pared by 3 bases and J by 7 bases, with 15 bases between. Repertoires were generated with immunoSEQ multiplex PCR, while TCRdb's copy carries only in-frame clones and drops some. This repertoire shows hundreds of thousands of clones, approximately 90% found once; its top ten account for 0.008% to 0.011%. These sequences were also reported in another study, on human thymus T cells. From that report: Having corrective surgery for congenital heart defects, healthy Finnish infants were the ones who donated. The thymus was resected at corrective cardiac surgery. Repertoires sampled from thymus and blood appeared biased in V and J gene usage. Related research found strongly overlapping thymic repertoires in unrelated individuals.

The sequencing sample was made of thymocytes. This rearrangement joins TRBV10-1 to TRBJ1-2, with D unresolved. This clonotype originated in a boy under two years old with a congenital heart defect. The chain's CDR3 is CASSDPGSPCGYTF. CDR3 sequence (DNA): TGCGCCAGCAGTGATCCGGGGAGTCCTTGTGGCTACACCTTC.